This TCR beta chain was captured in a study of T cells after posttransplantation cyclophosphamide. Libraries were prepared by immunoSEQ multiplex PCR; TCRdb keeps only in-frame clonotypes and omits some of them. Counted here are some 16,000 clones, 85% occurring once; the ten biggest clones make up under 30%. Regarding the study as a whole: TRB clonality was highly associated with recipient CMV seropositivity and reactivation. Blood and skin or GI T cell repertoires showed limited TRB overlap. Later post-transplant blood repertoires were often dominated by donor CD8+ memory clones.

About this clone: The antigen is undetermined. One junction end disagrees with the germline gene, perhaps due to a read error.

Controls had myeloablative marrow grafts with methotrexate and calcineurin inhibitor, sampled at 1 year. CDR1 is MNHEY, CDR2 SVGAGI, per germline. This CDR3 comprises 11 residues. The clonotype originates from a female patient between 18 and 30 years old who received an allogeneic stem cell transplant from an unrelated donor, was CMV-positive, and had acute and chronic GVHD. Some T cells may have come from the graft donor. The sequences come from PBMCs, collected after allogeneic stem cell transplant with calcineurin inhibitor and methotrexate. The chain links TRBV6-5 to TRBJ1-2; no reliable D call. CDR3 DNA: TGTGCCATCAGTCAAACCTACGGCTACACCTTC. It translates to CAISQTYGYTF.